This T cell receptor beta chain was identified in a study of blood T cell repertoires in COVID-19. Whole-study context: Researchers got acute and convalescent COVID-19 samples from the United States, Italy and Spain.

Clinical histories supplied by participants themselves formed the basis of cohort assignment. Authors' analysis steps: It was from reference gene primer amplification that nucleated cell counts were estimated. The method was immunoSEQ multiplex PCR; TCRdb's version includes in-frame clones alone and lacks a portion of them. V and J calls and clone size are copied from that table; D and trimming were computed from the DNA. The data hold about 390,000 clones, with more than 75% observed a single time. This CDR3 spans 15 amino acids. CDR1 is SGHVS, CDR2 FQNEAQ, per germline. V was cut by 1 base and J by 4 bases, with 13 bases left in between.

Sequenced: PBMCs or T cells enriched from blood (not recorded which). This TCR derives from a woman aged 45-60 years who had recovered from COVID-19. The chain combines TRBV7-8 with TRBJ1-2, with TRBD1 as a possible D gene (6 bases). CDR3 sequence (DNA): TGTGCCAGCAGCTTAGTGGACAGCGACTTCTATGGCTACACCTTC. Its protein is CASSLVDSDFYGYTF.